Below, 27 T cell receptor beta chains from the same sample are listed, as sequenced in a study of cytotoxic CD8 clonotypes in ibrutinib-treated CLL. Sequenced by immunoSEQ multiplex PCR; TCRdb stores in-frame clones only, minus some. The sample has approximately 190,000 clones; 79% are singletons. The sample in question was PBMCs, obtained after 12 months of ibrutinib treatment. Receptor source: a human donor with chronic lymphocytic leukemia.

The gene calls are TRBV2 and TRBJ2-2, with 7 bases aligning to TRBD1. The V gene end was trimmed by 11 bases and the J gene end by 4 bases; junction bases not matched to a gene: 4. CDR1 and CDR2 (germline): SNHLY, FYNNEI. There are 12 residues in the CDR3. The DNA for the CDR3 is TGTGCCTGCTACAGGGGCACCGGGGAGCTGTTTTTT. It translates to CACYRGTGELFF.

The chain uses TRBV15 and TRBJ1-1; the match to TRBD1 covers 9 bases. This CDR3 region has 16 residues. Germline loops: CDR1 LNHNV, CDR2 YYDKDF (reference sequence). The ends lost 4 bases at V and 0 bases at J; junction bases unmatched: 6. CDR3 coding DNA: TGTGCCACCAGCATCCTACAGGGGGCTATGAACACTGAAGCTTTCTTT. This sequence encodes CATSILQGAMNTEAFF.

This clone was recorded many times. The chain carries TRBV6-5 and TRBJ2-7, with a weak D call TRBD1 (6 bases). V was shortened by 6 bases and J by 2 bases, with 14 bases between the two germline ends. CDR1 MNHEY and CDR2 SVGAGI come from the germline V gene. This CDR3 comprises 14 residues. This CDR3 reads CASRPTGGAYEQYF. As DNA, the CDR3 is TGTGCCAGCAGACCGACAGGTGGGGCCTACGAGCAGTACTTC.

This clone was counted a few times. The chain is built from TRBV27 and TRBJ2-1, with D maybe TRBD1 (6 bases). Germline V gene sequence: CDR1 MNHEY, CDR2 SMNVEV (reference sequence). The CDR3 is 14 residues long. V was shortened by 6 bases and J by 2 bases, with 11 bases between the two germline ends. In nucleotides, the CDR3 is TGTGCCAGCAGGGTGGACAGCACCTACAATGAGCAGTTCTTC. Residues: CASRVDSTYNEQFF.

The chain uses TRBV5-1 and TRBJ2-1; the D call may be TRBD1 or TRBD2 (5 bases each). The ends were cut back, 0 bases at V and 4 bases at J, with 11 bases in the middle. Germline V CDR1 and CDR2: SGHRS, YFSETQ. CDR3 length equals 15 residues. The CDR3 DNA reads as TGCGCCAGCAGCTTGGGGCAGGGACCATACAATGAGCAGTTCTTC. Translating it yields CASSLGQGPYNEQFF. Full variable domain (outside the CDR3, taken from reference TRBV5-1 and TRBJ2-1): KAGVTQTPRYLIKTRGQQVTLSCSPISGHRSVSWYQQTPGQGLQFLFEYFSETQRNKGNFPGRFSGRQFSNSRSEMNVSTLELGDSALYLCASSLGQGPYNEQFFGPGTRLTVL.

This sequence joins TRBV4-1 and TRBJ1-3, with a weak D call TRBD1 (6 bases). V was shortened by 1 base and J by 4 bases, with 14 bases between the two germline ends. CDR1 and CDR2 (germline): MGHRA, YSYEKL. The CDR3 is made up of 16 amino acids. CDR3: CASSQVGGLIGNTIYF. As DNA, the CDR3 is TGCGCCAGCAGCCAAGTTGGGGGGCTAATAGGAAACACCATATATTTT.

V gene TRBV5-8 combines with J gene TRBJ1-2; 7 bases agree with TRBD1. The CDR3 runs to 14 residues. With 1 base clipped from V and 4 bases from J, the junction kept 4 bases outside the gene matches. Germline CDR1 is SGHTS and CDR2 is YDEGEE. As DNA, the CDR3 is TGTGCCAGCAGCTTGACCGGGACAGCCTATGGCTACACCTTC. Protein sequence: CASSLTGTAYGYTF.

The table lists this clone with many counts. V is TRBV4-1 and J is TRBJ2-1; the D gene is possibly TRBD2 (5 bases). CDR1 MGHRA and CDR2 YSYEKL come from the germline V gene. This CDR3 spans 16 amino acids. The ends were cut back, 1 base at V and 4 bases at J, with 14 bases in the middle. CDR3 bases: TGCGCCAGCAGCCAAGGCCTTGGTCGGACTTACAATGAGCAGTTCTTC. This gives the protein CASSQGLGRTYNEQFF.

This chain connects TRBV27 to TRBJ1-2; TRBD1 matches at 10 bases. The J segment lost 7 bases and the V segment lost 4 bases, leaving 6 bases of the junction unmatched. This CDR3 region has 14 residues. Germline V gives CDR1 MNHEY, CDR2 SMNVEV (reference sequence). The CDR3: CASSSSGTGAGYTF. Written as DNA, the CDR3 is TGTGCCAGCAGTTCATCGGGGACAGGGGCTGGCTACACCTTC.

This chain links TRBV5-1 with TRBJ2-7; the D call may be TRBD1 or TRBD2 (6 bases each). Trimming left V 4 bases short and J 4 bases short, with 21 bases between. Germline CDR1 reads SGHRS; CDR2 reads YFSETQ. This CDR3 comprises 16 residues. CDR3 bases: TGCGCCAGCAGCCCACCAGGAAGGGGGGCGGGGTACGAGCAGTACTTC. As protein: CASSPPGRGAGYEQYF.

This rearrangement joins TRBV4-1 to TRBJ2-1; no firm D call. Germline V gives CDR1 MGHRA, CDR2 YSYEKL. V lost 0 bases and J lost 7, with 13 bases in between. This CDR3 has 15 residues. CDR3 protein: CASSQEWPIPNEQFF. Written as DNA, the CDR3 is TGCGCCAGCAGCCAAGAGTGGCCCATCCCTAATGAGCAGTTCTTC.

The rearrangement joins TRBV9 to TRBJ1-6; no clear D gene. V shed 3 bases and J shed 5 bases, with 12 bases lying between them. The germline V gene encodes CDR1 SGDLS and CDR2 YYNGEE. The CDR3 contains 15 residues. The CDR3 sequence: CASSATITNNSPLHF. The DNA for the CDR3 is TGTGCCAGCAGCGCTACTATAACAAATAATTCACCCCTCCACTTT. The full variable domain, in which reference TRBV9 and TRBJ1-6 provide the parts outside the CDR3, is DSGVTQTPKHLITATGQRVTLRCSPRSGDLSVYWYQQSLDQGLQFLIQYYNGEERAKGNILERFSAQQFPDLHSELNLSSLELGDSALYFCASSATITNNSPLHFGNGTRLTVT.

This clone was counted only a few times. CDR3 sequence: CAWSENLNTGELFF. The CDR3 DNA reads TGTGCCTGGAGTGAGAACCTGAACACCGGGGAGCTGTTTTTT. The rearrangement links TRBV30 to TRBJ2-2; D remains ambiguous. The CDR3 loop spans 14 amino acids. From germline, CDR1 is GTSNPN and CDR2 SVGIG (reference sequence). V was shortened by 1 base and J by 1 base, with 7 bases between the two germline ends.

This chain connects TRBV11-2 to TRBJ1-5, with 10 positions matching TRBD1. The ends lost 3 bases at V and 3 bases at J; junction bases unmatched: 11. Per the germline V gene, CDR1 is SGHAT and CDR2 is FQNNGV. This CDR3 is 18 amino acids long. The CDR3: CASSLSLAGQGNNQPQHF. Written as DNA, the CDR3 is TGTGCCAGCAGCTTGTCTCTGGCGGGACAGGGGAACAATCAGCCCCAGCATTTT.

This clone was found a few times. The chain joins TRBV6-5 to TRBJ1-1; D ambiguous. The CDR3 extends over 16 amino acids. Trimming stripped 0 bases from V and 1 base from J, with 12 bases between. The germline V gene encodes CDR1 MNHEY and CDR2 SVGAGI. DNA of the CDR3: TGTGCCAGCAGTTACTCGAAGGCAGCAGGGAACACTGAAGCTTTCTTT. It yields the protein CASSYSKAAGNTEAFF.

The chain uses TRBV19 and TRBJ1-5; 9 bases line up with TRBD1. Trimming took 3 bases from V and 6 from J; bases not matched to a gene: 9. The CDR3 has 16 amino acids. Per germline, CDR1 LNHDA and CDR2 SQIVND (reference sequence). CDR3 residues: CASSISRDRVSQPQHF. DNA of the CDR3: TGTGCCAGTAGTATCTCCCGGGACAGGGTATCTCAGCCCCAGCATTTT.

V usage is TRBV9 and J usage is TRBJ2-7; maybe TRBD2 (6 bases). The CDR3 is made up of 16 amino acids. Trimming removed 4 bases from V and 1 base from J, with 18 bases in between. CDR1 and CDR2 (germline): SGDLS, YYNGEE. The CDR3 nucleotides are TGTGCCAGCAGCTCGCCTGGGGCGGGGACTTCCTACGAGCAGTACTTC. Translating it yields CASSSPGAGTSYEQYF.

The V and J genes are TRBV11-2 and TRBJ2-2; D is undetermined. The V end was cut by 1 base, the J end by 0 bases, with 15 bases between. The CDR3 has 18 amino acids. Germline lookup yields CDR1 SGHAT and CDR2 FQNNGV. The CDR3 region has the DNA TGTGCCAGCAGCTTAGTTTATTCGAGCCTCGCGAACACCGGGGAGCTGTTTTTT. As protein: CASSLVYSSLANTGELFF.

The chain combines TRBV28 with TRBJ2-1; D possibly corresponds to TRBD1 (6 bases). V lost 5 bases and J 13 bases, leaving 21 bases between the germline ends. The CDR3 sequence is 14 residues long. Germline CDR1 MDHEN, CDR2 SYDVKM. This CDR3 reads CASSPIQRGNRQFF. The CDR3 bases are TGTGCCAGCAGTCCGATTCAGAGGGGGAACCGCCAGTTCTTC.

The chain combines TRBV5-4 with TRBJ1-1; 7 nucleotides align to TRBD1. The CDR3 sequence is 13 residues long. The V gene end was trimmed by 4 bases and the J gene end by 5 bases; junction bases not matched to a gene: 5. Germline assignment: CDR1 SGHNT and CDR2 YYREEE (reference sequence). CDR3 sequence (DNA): TGTGCCAGCAGCCTAAGGGACAGAACTGAAGCTTTCTTT. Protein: CASSLRDRTEAFF.

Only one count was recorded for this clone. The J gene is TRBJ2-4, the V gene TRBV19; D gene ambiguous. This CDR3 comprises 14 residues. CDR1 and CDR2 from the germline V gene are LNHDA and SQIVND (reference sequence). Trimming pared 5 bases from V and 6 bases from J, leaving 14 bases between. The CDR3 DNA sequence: TGTGCCAGTAGTGTGGGTTACAGATCAAACATTCAGTACTTC. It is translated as CASSVGYRSNIQYF.

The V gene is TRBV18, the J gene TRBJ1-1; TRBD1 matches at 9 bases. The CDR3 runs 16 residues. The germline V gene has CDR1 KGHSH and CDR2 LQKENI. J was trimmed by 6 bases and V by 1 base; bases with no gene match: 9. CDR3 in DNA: TGTGCCAGCTCACCACGAATCCCGGGACAGGGCTCTGAAGCTTTCTTT. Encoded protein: CASSPRIPGQGSEAFF.

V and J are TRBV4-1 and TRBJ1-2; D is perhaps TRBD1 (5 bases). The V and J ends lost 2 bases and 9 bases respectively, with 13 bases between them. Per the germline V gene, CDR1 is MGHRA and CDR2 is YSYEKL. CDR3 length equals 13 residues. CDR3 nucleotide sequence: TGCGCCAGCAGCCAACAGGGCGTTGTTAGCTACACCTTC. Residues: CASSQQGVVSYTF.

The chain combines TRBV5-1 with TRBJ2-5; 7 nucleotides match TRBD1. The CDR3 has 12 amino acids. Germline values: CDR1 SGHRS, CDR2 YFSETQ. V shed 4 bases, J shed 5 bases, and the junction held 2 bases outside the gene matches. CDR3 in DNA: TGCGCCAGCAGCACGGGACAGGAGACCCAGTACTTC. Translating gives CASSTGQETQYF.

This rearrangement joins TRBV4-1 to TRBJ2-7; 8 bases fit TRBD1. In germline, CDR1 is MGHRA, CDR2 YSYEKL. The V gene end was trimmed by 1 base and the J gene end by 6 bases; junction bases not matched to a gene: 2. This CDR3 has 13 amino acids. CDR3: CASSQARGREQYF. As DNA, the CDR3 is TGCGCCAGCAGCCAAGCCAGGGGGCGCGAGCAGTACTTC.

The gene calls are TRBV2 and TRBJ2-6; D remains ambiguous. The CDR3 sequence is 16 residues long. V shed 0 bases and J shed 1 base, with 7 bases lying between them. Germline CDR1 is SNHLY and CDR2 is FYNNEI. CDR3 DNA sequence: TGTGCCAGCAGTGAAGCAGGCGTATCTGGGGCCAACGTCCTGACTTTC. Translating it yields CASSEAGVSGANVLTF.

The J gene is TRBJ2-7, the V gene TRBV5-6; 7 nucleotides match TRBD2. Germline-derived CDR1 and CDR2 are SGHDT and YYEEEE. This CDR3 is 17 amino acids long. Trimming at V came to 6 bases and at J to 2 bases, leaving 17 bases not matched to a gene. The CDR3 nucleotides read TGTGCCAGCACTCGACGGCAACCAGCAGGGAGGGCCTACGAGCAGTACTTC. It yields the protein CASTRRQPAGRAYEQYF.